The rows below give T cell receptor beta chains drawn from one sample of a study of blood T cells in healthy people across ages. MiXCR was run by TCRdb on the 5' RACE reads, yielding one entry per CDR3 protein. The sample lists some 1.5 million distinct CDR3 sequences, under 30% occurring once. The sequenced material came from blood. The source is a woman between 25 and 40 years old in good health. The CDR3 runs from the conserved cysteine through the conserved F or W. A D gene is named only where the DNA matches it firmly. The size of a clone is reported for some rows only, either as once, few or many, or as a class for expanded clones.

.,TRBJ2-1,TRBV7-2,.,TGTGCCAGCAGCTTAGGGGTGGGAGGAGTCTCCTACAATGAGCAGTTCTTC,CASSLGVGGVSYNEQFF
.,TRBJ1-5,TRBV6-2/TRBV6-3,.,TGTGCCAGCAGTTCCGGACAGCCCGGTGTCCCCCAGCATTTT,CASSSGQPGVPQHF
.,TRBJ1-1,TRBV7-2,.,TGTGCCAGCAGCTTAGTTGGGTCGGTGGACGCTGAAGCTTTCTTT,CASSLVGSVDAEAFF
TRBD2,TRBJ2-3,TRBV3-1,.,TGTGCCAGCAGCCAAGAGGTTAGAAGCGGGGGAACAGATACGCAGTATTTT,CASSQEVRSGGTDTQYF
TRBD2,TRBJ2-1,TRBV7-2,few,TGTGCCAGCACGGGGGGGCTAGCGGGCAATGAGCAGTTCTTC,CASTGGLAGNEQFF
.,TRBJ2-7,TRBV2,.,TGTGCCAGCAGTGGGGACATGGGCGGGGAGCAGTACTTC,CASSGDMGGEQYF
.,TRBJ2-5,TRBV5-6,few,TGTGCCAGCAGCTTGGTGGCCGCCAGAGAGACCCAGTACTTC,CASSLVAARETQYF
.,TRBJ2-1,TRBV18,.,TGTGCCAGCTCACGGGCGGGACAACTTGTGGGTGAGCAGTTCTTC,CASSRAGQLVGEQFF
TRBD2,TRBJ2-1,TRBV4-3,many,TGCGCCAGCAGCCAGACTAGCGGGGGATACAATGAGCAGTTCTTC,CASSQTSGGYNEQFF
TRBD1,TRBJ2-3,TRBV24-1,many,TGTGCCACCAGTGACTTACAGGGGGGCACAGATACGCAGTATTTT,CATSDLQGGTDTQYF
.,TRBJ2-6,TRBV5-5,.,TGTGCCAGCAGCTTGATCGAGACTGGGGTCTCTGGGGCCAACGTCCTGACTTTC,CASSLIETGVSGANVLTF
TRBD1,TRBJ2-7,TRBV10-3,.,TGTGCCATCAGTGAGAGAGGAGGATGGGACAGCGAGCAGTACTTC,CAISERGGWDSEQYF
TRBD2,TRBJ2-5,TRBV18,few,TGTGCCAGCTCCTTCGGAGCGGGATCACAAGAGACCCAGTACTTC,CASSFGAGSQETQYF
.,TRBJ1-1,TRBV18,.,TGTGCCAGCTCACCCCTCCAGGGATCGGACACTGAAGCTTTCTTT,CASSPLQGSDTEAFF
.,TRBJ2-1,TRBV20-1,many,TGCAGTGCTAGAGATATTAACGGATACAATGAGCAGTTCTTC,CSARDINGYNEQFF
.,TRBJ1-1,TRBV14,.,TGTGCCGGCAGCCAGGTTTGGGGAGGGAGAACTGAAGCTTTCTTT,CAGSQVWGGRTEAFF
.,TRBJ1-2,TRBV30,.,TGTGCCTGGAGTGAAGGGAGCCACACCGGCTACACCTTC,CAWSEGSHTGYTF
.,TRBJ1-1,TRBV5-6,.,TGTGCCAGCAGCTACTACAGGAACACTGAAGCTTTCTTT,CASSYYRNTEAFF
TRBD1,TRBJ2-7,TRBV20-1,.,TGCAGTGCTGCCCCCGGGGACAGTGTCAATGAGCAGTACTTC,CSAAPGDSVNEQYF
.,TRBJ2-2,TRBV7-3,.,TGTGCCAGCAGCTTACAGGGGCCGGTGACCGGGGAGCTGTTTTTT,CASSLQGPVTGELFF
.,TRBJ2-7,TRBV9,few,TGTGCCAGCAGCTCAAGGGCCGTCGACCTAGGGCAGTACTTC,CASSSRAVDLGQYF
.,TRBJ2-7,TRBV6-5,many,TGTGCCAGCAGCCCTACCGGGACATTAATTTCAGAGCAGTACTTC,CASSPTGTLISEQYF
.,TRBJ2-7,TRBV29-1,few,TGCAGCGTTGGGTTGCGGGGCGGAACCTACGAGCAGTACTTC,CSVGLRGGTYEQYF
TRBD1,TRBJ2-7,TRBV27,.,TGTGCCAGCACCTCAAAGGGCCAGGGGGCTCCCGAGCAGTACTTC,CASTSKGQGAPEQYF
.,TRBJ1-5,TRBV12-5,few,TGTGCTAGTGGTTTGGAAACTCAGCCCCAGCATTTT,CASGLETQPQHF
.,TRBJ2-6,TRBV6-2/TRBV6-3,few,TGTGCCAGCAGTTATTGGCGATCTGGGGCCAACGTCCTGACTTTC,CASSYWRSGANVLTF